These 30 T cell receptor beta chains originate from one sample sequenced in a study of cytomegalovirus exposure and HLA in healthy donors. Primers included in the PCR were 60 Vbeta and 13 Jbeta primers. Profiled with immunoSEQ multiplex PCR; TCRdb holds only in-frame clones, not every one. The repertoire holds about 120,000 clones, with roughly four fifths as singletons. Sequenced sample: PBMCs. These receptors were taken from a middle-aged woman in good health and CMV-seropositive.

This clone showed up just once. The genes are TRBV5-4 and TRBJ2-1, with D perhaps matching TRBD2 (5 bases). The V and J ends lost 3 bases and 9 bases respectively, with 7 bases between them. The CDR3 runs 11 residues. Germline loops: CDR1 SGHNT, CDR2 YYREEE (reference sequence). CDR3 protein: CASSYGIEQFF. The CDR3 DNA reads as TGTGCCAGCAGCTACGGGATTGAGCAGTTCTTC.

CDR3 nucleotides: TGCGCCAGCAGTCCCAGAAGTCAAGAGACCCAGTACTTC. It translates to CASSPRSQETQYF. The chain uses TRBV23-1 and TRBJ2-5, with D unclear. TRBV23-1 is recorded as an ORF, its role being uncertain. The CDR3 has 13 amino acids. Trimming stripped 4 bases from V and 2 bases from J, with 8 bases between.

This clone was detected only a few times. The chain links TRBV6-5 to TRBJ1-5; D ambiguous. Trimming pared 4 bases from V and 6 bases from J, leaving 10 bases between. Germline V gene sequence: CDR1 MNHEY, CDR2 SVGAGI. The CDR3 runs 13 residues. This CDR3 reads CASSFSPGQPQHF. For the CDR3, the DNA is TGTGCCAGCAGTTTTAGCCCCGGTCAGCCCCAGCATTTT.

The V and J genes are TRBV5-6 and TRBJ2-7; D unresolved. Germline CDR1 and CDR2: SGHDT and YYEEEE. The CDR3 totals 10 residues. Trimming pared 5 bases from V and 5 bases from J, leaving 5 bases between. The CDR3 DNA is TGTGCCAGCAGATCTGACGAGCAGTACTTC. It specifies CASRSDEQYF.

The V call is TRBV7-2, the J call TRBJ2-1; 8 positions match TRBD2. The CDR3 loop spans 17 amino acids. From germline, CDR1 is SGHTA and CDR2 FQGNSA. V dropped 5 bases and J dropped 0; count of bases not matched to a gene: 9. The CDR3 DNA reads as TGTGCCAGCAGCATCAGGCGGGGGGTATCCTCCTACAATGAGCAGTTCTTC. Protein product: CASSIRRGVSSYNEQFF.

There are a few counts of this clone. CDR3 protein: CASRIDRVNYNEQFF. Written as DNA, the CDR3 is TGTGCCAGCAGGATCGACAGGGTCAACTACAATGAGCAGTTCTTC. The rearrangement links TRBV6-1 to TRBJ2-1; 7 bases match TRBD1. V shed 6 bases and J 3 bases; nucleotides not matched to a gene: 8. The V gene's germline CDR1 is MNHNS and CDR2 SASEGT. The CDR3 has 15 residues.

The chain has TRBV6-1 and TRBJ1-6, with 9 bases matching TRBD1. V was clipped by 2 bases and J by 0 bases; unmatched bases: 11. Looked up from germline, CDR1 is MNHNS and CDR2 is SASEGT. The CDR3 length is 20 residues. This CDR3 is CASSELDGQGTFSYNSPLHF. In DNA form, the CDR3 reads TGTGCCAGCAGTGAATTAGATGGACAGGGGACGTTCTCCTATAATTCACCCCTCCACTTT.

The CDR3 spells CASSLGSERKSYNEQFF. The CDR3 nucleotides read TGTGCCAGCAGCTTAGGGTCTGAGCGGAAGTCCTACAATGAGCAGTTCTTC. This chain joins TRBV7-8 and TRBJ2-1; D might be TRBD2 (5 bases). The CDR3 has 17 residues. The germline CDR1 and CDR2 sequences are SGHVS and FQNEAQ. The germline V and J ends were trimmed by 1 base and 1 base, with 14 bases remaining between them.

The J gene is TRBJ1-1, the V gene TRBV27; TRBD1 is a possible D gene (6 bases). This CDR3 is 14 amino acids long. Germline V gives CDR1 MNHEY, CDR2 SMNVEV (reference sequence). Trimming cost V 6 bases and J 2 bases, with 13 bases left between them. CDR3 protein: CASSRGRGNTEAFF. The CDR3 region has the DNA TGTGCCAGCAGCCGAGGCAGGGGAAACACTGAAGCTTTCTTT.

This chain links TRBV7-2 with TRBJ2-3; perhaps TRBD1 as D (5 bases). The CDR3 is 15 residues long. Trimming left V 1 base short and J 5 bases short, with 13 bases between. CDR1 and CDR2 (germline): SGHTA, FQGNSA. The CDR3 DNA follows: TGTGCCAGCAGCTTAGGGGGCGCTGACGGAGATACGCAGTATTTT. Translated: CASSLGGADGDTQYF.

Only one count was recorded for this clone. CDR3 nucleotide sequence: TGCGCCAGCAGCCAAGAAGTAGGTGGGACAGGGGGCGGCTACACCTTC. It codes for CASSQEVGGTGGGYTF. The V and J genes are TRBV4-3 and TRBJ1-2; 12 bases match TRBD1. The CDR3 extends over 16 amino acids. V was clipped by 0 bases and J by 8 bases; unmatched bases: 7. Per the germline V gene, CDR1 is LGHNA and CDR2 is YSLEER.

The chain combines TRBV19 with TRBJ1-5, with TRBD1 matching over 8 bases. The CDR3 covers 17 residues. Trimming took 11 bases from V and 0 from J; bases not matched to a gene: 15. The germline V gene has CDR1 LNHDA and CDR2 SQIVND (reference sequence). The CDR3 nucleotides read TGTGCCTCCTTAGGACAGGGCGTATCCTATAGCAATCAGCCCCAGCATTTT. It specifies CASLGQGVSYSNQPQHF. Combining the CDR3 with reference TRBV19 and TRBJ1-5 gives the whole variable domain DGGITQSPKYLFRKEGQNVTLSCEQNLNHDAMYWYRQDPGQGLRLIYYSQIVNDFQKGDIAEGYSVSREKKESFPLTVTSAQKNPTAFYLCASLGQGVSYSNQPQHFGDGTRLSIL.

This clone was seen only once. This CDR3 is CASSLFKLAGTGELFF. CDR3 bases: TGTGCCAGCAGTTTATTTAAGCTAGCGGGCACCGGGGAGCTGTTTTTT. J is TRBJ2-2 and V is TRBV27, with 8 bases that match TRBD2. Trimming at V came to 1 base and at J to 4 bases, leaving 5 bases not matched to a gene. The germline gives CDR1 MNHEY, CDR2 SMNVEV (reference sequence). This CDR3 spans 16 amino acids.

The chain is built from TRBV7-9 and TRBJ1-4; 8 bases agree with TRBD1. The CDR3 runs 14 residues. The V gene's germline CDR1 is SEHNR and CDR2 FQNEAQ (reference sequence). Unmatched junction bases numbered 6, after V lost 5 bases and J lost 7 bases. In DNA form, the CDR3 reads TGTGCCAGCAGCGAAGCAGGGGGCGGTGAAAAACTGTTTTTT. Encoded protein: CASSEAGGGEKLFF.

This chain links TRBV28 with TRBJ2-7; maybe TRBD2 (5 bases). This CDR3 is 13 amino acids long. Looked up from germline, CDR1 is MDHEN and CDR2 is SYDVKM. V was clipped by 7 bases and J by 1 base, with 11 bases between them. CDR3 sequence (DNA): TGTGCCAGCACCGAGGGTCGGTCCTACGAGCAGTACTTC. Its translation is CASTEGRSYEQYF. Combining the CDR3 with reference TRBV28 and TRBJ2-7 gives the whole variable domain DVKVTQSSRYLVKRTGEKVFLECVQDMDHENMFWYRQDPGLGLRLIYFSYDVKMKEKGDIPEGYSVSREKKERFSLILESASTNQTSMYLCASTEGRSYEQYFGPGTRLTVT.

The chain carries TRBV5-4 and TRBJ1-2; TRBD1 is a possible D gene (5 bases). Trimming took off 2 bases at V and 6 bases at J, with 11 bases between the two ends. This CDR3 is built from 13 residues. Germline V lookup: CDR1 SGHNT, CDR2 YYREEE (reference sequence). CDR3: CASSFAGTNGYTF. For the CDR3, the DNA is TGTGCCAGCAGCTTTGCAGGGACTAATGGCTACACCTTC. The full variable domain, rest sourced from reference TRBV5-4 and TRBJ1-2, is ETGVTQSPTHLIKTRGQQVTLRCSSQSGHNTVSWYQQALGQGPQFIFQYYREEENGRGNFPPRFSGLQFPNYSSELNVNALELDDSALYLCASSFAGTNGYTFGSGTRLTVV.

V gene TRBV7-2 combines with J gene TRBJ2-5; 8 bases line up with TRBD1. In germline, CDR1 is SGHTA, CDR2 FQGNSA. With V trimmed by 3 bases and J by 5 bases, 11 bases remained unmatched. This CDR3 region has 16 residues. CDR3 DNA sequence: TGTGCCAGCAGCTTTGGCAGACAGGGGCCGGGGGAGACCCAGTACTTC. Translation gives CASSFGRQGPGETQYF.

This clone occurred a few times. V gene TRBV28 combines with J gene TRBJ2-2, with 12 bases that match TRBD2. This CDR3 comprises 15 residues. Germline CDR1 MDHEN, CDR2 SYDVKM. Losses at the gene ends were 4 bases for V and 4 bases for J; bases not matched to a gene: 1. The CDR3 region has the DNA TGTGCCAGCAGTTCTAGCGGGAGGGGCACCGGGGAGCTGTTTTTT. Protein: CASSSSGRGTGELFF.

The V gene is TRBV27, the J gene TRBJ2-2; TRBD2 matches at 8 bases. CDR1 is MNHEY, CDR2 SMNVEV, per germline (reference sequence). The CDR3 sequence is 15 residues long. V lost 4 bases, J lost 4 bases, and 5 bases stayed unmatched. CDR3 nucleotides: TGTGCCAGCAGTTCCAGCGGGGGAATCACCGGGGAGCTGTTTTTT. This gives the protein CASSSSGGITGELFF.

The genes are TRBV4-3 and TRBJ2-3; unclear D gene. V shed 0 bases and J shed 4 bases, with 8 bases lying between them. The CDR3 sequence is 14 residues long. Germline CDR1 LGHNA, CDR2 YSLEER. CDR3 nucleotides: TGCGCCAGCAGCCAAGAGTTAGCCTCAGATACGCAGTATTTT. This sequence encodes CASSQELASDTQYF.

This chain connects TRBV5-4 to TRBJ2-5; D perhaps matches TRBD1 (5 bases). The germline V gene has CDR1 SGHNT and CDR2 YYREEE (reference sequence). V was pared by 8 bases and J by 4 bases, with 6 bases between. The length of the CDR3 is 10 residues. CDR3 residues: CASQGETQYF. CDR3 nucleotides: TGTGCCAGTCAGGGAGAGACCCAGTACTTC.

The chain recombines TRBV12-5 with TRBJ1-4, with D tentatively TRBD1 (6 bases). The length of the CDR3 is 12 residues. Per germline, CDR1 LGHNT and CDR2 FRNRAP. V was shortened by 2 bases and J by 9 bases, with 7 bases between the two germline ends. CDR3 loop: CASGLTGKKLFF. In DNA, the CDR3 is TGTGCTAGTGGTTTGACAGGGAAAAAACTGTTTTTT.

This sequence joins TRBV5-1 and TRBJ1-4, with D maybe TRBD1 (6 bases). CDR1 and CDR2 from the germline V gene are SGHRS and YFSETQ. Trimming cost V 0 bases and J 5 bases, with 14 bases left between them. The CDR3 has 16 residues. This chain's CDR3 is CASSLAPGGGNEKLFF. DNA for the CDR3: TGCGCCAGCAGCTTGGCCCCGGGGGGCGGGAATGAAAAACTGTTTTTT.

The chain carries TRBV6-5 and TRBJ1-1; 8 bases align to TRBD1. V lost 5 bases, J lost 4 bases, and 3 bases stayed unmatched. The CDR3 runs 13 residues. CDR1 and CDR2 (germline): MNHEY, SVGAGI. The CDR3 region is CASSNRGGTEAFF. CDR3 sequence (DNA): TGTGCCAGCAGTAACAGGGGGGGCACTGAAGCTTTCTTT.

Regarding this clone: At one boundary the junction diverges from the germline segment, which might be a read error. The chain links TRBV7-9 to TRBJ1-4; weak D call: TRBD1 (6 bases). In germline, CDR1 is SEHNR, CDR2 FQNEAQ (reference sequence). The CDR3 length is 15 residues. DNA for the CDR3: TGTTCCAGCTCCCGGGGGGGGGCCTCTAATGAAAAACTGTTTTTT. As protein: CSSSRGGASNEKLFF.

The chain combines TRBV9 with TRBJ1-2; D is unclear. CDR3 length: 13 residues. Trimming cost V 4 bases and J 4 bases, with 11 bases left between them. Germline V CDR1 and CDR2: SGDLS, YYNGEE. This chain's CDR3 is CASSPDGSYGYTF. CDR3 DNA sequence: TGTGCCAGCAGCCCCGACGGGAGCTATGGCTACACCTTC.

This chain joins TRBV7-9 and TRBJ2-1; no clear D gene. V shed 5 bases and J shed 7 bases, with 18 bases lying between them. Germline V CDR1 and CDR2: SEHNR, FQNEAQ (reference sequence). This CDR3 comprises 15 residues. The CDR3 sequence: CASSHLASARNEQFF. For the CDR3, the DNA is TGTGCCAGCAGCCACCTGGCCTCAGCCAGGAATGAGCAGTTCTTC.

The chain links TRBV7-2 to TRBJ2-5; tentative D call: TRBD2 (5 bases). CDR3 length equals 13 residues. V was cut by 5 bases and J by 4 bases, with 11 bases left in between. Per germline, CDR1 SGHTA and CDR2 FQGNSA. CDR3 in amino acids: CASSNTSPETQYF. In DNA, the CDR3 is TGTGCCAGCAGCAACACTAGTCCAGAGACCCAGTACTTC.

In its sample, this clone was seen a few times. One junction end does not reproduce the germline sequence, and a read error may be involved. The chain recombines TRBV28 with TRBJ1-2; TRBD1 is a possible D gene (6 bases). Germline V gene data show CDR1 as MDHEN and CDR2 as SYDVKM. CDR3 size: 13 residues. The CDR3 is CASSPTQTGRSPF. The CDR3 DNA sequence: TGTGCCAGCAGCCCGACTCAGACAGGCAGGTCACCCTTC.

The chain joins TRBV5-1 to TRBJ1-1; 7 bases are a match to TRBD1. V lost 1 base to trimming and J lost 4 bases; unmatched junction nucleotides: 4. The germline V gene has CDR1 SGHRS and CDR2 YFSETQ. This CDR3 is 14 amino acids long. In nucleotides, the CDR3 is TGCGCCAGCAGCTTGTCCGCAGGGGGCACTGAAGCTTTCTTT. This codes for CASSLSAGGTEAFF. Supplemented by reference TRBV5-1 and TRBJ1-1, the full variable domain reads KAGVTQTPRYLIKTRGQQVTLSCSPISGHRSVSWYQQTPGQGLQFLFEYFSETQRNKGNFPGRFSGRQFSNSRSEMNVSTLELGDSALYLCASSLSAGGTEAFFGQGTRLTVV.